This T cell receptor (beta chain) was identified in a study of blood T cells in healthy people across ages. The CDR3 length is 13 residues. V was cut by 0 bases and J by 3 bases, with 5 bases left in between. CDR1 and CDR2 (germline): SEHNR, FQNEAQ (reference sequence). Alongside a J-beta primer mix, a sample-barcoded 5' primer served in a second PCR lasting about 7 to 11 cycles. TCRdb re-derived calls from the 5' RACE reads in MiXCR, one entry per CDR3 protein. The data hold 1.5 million to 2 million distinct CDR3 sequences, with 40% to 55% observed a single time. The V and J genes are TRBV7-9 and TRBJ2-5; no definite D call. The specimen was blood. The receptor was derived from a woman aged 40 to 50 in good health. The CDR3 bases are TGTGCCAGCAGCTTAGCCGCTAAAGAGACCCAGTACTTC. Translating gives CASSLAAKETQYF.